This T cell receptor (beta chain) was captured in a study of blood T cell repertoires in COVID-19. Germline values: CDR1 SGHTA, CDR2 FQGNSA. Trimming removed 7 bases from V and 2 bases from J; junction bases left unmatched: 4. The CDR3 is 14 amino acids. Some clones are missing from TCRdb's copy, which holds only in-frame ones; the method was immunoSEQ multiplex PCR. Of hundreds of thousands of clones in the sample, 70% to 90% were seen once. Sequencing input: peripheral blood. This receptor was taken from a woman aged 25 to 45 with acute or convalescent COVID-19. The rearrangement joins TRBV7-2 to TRBJ1-5; 8 positions match TRBD1. The CDR3 sequence is CASKQGVGNQPQHF. CDR3 in DNA: TGTGCCAGCAAACAGGGGGTAGGCAATCAGCCCCAGCATTTT.